This paragraph reports one TCR beta chain. This entry is derived from a study of shared clonotypes between healthy human individuals. The assay was immunoSEQ multiplex PCR, and TCRdb's table has in-frame clones only and misses some. The table lists roughly 2,500,000 clones, 80% to 95% of them singletons. Germline values: CDR1 SGHTA, CDR2 FQGTGA. After removal of 5 bases from V and 4 bases from J, the junction contained 11 bases not matched to a gene. The CDR3 has 15 residues. The chain links TRBV7-3 to TRBJ2-7; TRBD2 matches 7 bases. This receptor was obtained from a man younger than 35 in good health. Some clones in this sample may be carry-over from other donors' samples. Sequencing input: naive CD4+ T cells from PBMCs. The subset: CD45RA+ positively selected. The CDR3 protein is CASSPTLAVVYEQYF. CDR3 coding DNA: TGTGCCAGCAGCCCGACCCTAGCGGTTGTTTACGAGCAGTACTTC.